One and the same sample provided the 28 T cell receptor beta chains below, sequenced in a study of identical twins. TCRdb reprocessed the 5' RACE reads with MiXCR, giving one entry per CDR3 protein. The sample comprises over 550,000 distinct CDR3 sequences, roughly 7.2% of which are singletons, and less than 2% rests with the top ten. These same data were also listed under a study on yellow fever vaccine responses in identical twins.

Specimen: PBMCs. These receptors were collected from a young woman in good health.

At least ten counts were recorded for this clonotype. This sequence joins TRBV15 and TRBJ1-2; D possibly corresponds to TRBD1 (5 bases). Germline CDR1 reads LNHNV; CDR2 reads YYDKDF (reference sequence). The CDR3 length is 16 residues. Trimming took 0 bases from V and 4 from J, leaving 15 bases between them. The CDR3 spells CATSRDRGAGSYGYTF. CDR3 sequence (DNA): TGTGCCACCAGCAGAGATAGGGGAGCAGGGTCCTATGGCTACACCTTC.

This clonotype was seen a handful of times. J is TRBJ2-5 and V is TRBV12-3 or TRBV12-4; no reliable D call. V lost 5 bases to trimming and J lost 0 bases, with 10 bases between them. The CDR3 contains 14 residues. CDR3: CASSPRPDQETQYF. The CDR3 DNA reads as TGTGCCAGCAGTCCCCGACCGGACCAAGAGACCCAGTACTTC.

This clonotype was detected ten times or more. The chain joins TRBV5-1 to TRBJ2-1, with TRBD2 matching 8 bases. Germline CDR1 and CDR2: SGHRS and YFSETQ. This CDR3 contains 16 residues. Trimming cost V 4 bases and J 3 bases; bases outside gene matches: 9. As DNA, the CDR3 is TGCGCCAGCAGCGTGAGAGCGGGAGAGGGCTACAATGAGCAGTTCTTC. This encodes CASSVRAGEGYNEQFF.

This clonotype was picked up a small number of times. As DNA, the CDR3 is TGTGCCAGCAGGTCGTATCAGGCGGGAGCTCTCTCCTACGAGCAGTACTTC. Amino acids: CASRSYQAGALSYEQYF. The chain employs TRBV5-6 and TRBJ2-7, with TRBD2 matching over 7 bases. The V gene end was trimmed by 5 bases and the J gene end by 0 bases; junction bases not matched to a gene: 14. The CDR3 is 17 amino acids. Germline CDR1 SGHDT, CDR2 YYEEEE.

CDR3 bases: TGTGCCAGCAGCTTACCTAGCGGGGGAGTTTACAATGAGCAGTTCTTC. It translates to CASSLPSGGVYNEQFF. The V and J genes are TRBV7-9 and TRBJ2-1, with 10 bases aligning to TRBD2. The CDR3 runs to 16 residues. The J segment lost 4 bases and the V segment lost 2 bases, leaving 5 bases of the junction unmatched. Per germline, CDR1 SEHNR and CDR2 FQNEAQ (reference sequence).

This chain joins TRBV7-2 and TRBJ2-2; 14 nucleotides align to TRBD2. This CDR3 contains 14 residues. Germline trimming cut 7 bases from V and 10 bases from J; bases unmatched to any gene: 5. The germline V gene has CDR1 SGHTA and CDR2 FQGNSA. This CDR3 reads CASTPGLAGVELFF. CDR3 nucleotides: TGTGCCAGCACCCCGGGACTAGCGGGGGTGGAGCTGTTTTTT.

This chain joins TRBV15 and TRBJ1-4; D unclear. This CDR3 spans 14 amino acids. Germline V CDR1 and CDR2: LNHNV, YYDKDF (reference sequence). V lost 6 bases and J lost 0, with 8 bases in between. The CDR3 sequence: CATRKGSTNEKLFF. In DNA form, the CDR3 reads TGTGCCACCAGGAAAGGGTCAACTAATGAAAAACTGTTTTTT.

The J gene is TRBJ2-2, the V gene TRBV27; 11 positions match TRBD2. Germline V gives CDR1 MNHEY, CDR2 SMNVEV (reference sequence). The CDR3 extends over 16 amino acids. The junction had 8 bases not matched to a gene; V was cut back by 4 bases and J by 7 bases. The CDR3: CASSSRASGGIGELFF. The CDR3 nucleotides are TGTGCCAGCAGTTCGCGCGCTAGCGGGGGGATCGGGGAGCTGTTTTTT.

This clonotype was counted at least ten times. J is TRBJ2-3 and V is TRBV12-3 or TRBV12-4, with TRBD2 matching over 10 bases. There are 16 residues in the CDR3. V shed 4 bases and J 2 bases; nucleotides not matched to a gene: 6. The CDR3 here is CASSSQRGGFTDTQYF. Here the CDR3 DNA reads TGTGCCAGCAGTTCACAGCGGGGGGGCTTCACAGATACGCAGTATTTT.

This clonotype was detected only a few times. This rearrangement joins TRBV12-3 or TRBV12-4 to TRBJ2-7; D uncertain. V lost 5 bases to trimming and J lost 2 bases, with 16 bases between them. This CDR3 contains 15 residues. CDR3 nucleotide sequence: TGTGCCAGCAGTACCTCGAGTGAGCGAACCTACGAGCAGTACTTC. It yields the protein CASSTSSERTYEQYF.

This chain joins TRBV6-1 and TRBJ2-1; D unclear. Germline CDR1 is MNHNS and CDR2 is SASEGT. The CDR3 loop spans 16 amino acids. Between the trimmed V and J ends, which lost 5 bases and 2 bases, there was a span of 16 bases. Written as DNA, the CDR3 is TGTGCCAGCAGTCCGCTCTCGAGAACGGCCTACAATGAGCAGTTCTTC. It codes for CASSPLSRTAYNEQFF.

This clonotype was seen many times. V usage is TRBV4-2 and J usage is TRBJ2-7, with D perhaps assigned TRBD1 or TRBD2 (6 bases each). The germline V gene has CDR1 LGHNA and CDR2 YNFKEQ. The CDR3 has 15 residues. V lost 4 bases and J lost 3, with 16 bases in between. In nucleotides, the CDR3 is TGTGCCAGCAGCCTAGGGGGGAGGATAGACTACGAGCAGTACTTC. This sequence encodes CASSLGGRIDYEQYF.

A remark on this clonotype: This may come from a read error, since a much larger clone is one base off. This sequence joins TRBV20-1 and TRBJ2-3; D remains ambiguous. V lost 1 base to trimming and J lost 1 base, with 6 bases between them. CDR3 length: 13 amino acids. Germline CDR1 and CDR2: DFQATT and SNEGSKA (reference sequence). CDR3 bases: TGCAGTGCTAGAGCGGCCGGCACAGATACGCAGTATTTT. It is translated as CSARAAGTDTQYF.

In its sample, this clonotype was seen many times. V usage is TRBV20-1 and J usage is TRBJ2-5; 13 nucleotides line up with TRBD2. The junction had 7 bases not matched to a gene; V was cut back by 3 bases and J by 0 bases. CDR1 DFQATT and CDR2 SNEGSKA come from the germline V gene (reference sequence). CDR3 size: 17 residues. CDR3 region: CSASIGTSGVNQETQYF. The DNA for the CDR3 is TGCAGTGCTAGTATCGGGACTAGCGGGGTAAACCAAGAGACCCAGTACTTC.

This clonotype was seen only a few times. The V call is TRBV10-1, the J call TRBJ2-7; the D gene is possibly TRBD1 (5 bases). CDR3 length equals 16 residues. V was shortened by 0 bases and J by 2 bases, with 14 bases between the two germline ends. Per the germline V gene, CDR1 is WNHNN and CDR2 is SYGVQD (reference sequence). The CDR3 is CASSESLVAGTYEQYF. The CDR3 nucleotides read TGCGCCAGCAGTGAGTCTTTGGTGGCAGGGACCTACGAGCAGTACTTC.

This clonotype was counted a few times. This sequence joins TRBV6-5 and TRBJ2-2; TRBD1 or TRBD2 may be the D gene (6 bases each). Germline V gives CDR1 MNHEY, CDR2 SVGAGI. V was clipped by 2 bases and J by 3 bases, with 13 bases between them. There are 16 residues in the CDR3. The CDR3 DNA reads TGTGCCAGCAGTTACGTTAGGGGGGAGGACACCGGGGAGCTGTTTTTT. Amino acid sequence: CASSYVRGEDTGELFF.

This clonotype was found a few times. The CDR3 sequence: CSVTTSGGNNEQFF. The CDR3 DNA is TGCAGCGTTACTACTAGCGGGGGGAACAATGAGCAGTTCTTC. J is TRBJ2-1 and V is TRBV29-1, with TRBD2 matching over 12 bases. This CDR3 spans 14 amino acids. V shed 5 bases, J shed 5 bases, and the junction held 4 bases outside the gene matches. Germline CDR1 reads SQVTM; CDR2 reads ANQGSEA.

This clonotype was recorded at least ten times. V gene TRBV12-3 or TRBV12-4 combines with J gene TRBJ1-3; D is uncertain. V was trimmed by 6 bases and J by 3 bases, leaving 12 bases between them. The CDR3 contains 14 residues. This chain's CDR3 is CASSIGSGGNTIYF. CDR3 in DNA: TGTGCCAGCAGCATCGGGTCAGGTGGAAACACCATATATTTT.

This clonotype occurred a few times. V gene TRBV11-2 combines with J gene TRBJ2-3; D possibly corresponds to TRBD2 (5 bases). The CDR3 runs 16 residues. V lost 6 bases, J lost 0 bases, and 16 bases lay in between. Germline lookup yields CDR1 SGHAT and CDR2 FQNNGV. CDR3 nucleotides: TGTGCCAGCAGTCGCATCGGGGTAGCTAGCACAGATACGCAGTATTTT. Protein product: CASSRIGVASTDTQYF. The complete variable domain, with remaining parts taken from reference TRBV11-2 and TRBJ2-3, reads EAGVAQSPRYKIIEKRQSVAFWCNPISGHATLYWYQQILGQGPKLLIQFQNNGVVDDSQLPKDRFSAERLKGVDSTLKIQPAKLEDSAVYLCASSRIGVASTDTQYFGPGTRLTVL.

The chain carries TRBV2 and TRBJ1-5; 7 positions match TRBD1. V lost 7 bases, J lost 1 base, and 4 bases stayed unmatched. The CDR3 sequence is 14 residues long. Germline lookup yields CDR1 SNHLY and CDR2 FYNNEI. CDR3 DNA sequence: TGTGCCAGCAATAGACAGGGCAGCAATCAGCCCCAGCATTTT. It yields the protein CASNRQGSNQPQHF.

The J gene is TRBJ2-1, the V gene TRBV10-3; 9 nucleotides match TRBD2. Losses at the gene ends were 0 bases for V and 8 bases for J; bases not matched to a gene: 8. The germline V gene has CDR1 ENHRY and CDR2 SYGVKD. CDR3 length: 16 amino acids. This chain's CDR3 is CAISESSAGGRDEQFF. The CDR3 nucleotides read TGTGCCATCAGTGAGTCTTCGGCGGGAGGGCGGGATGAGCAGTTCTTC.

In its sample, this clonotype was seen a few times. V and J are TRBV2 and TRBJ2-3; a weak D match, TRBD1 (5 bases). Germline V gives CDR1 SNHLY, CDR2 FYNNEI. The CDR3 has 14 amino acids. V gave up 6 bases and J gave up 0 bases, with 10 bases separating them. CDR3 bases: TGTGCCAGCAGGTGGACAACTAGCACAGATACGCAGTATTTT. Its translation is CASRWTTSTDTQYF. Complete variable domain (other parts from reference TRBV2 and TRBJ2-3): EPEVTQTPSHQVTQMGQEVILRCVPISNHLYFYWYRQILGQKVEFLVSFYNNEISEKSEIFDDQFSVERPDGSNFTLKIRSTKLEDSAMYFCASRWTTSTDTQYFGPGTRLTVL.

CDR3 residues: CASSTVPLAGLGEQYF. The CDR3 region has the DNA TGTGCCAGCAGTACCGTCCCCTTAGCGGGACTCGGCGAGCAGTACTTC. The chain has TRBV27 and TRBJ2-7; 8 nucleotides line up with TRBD2. J lost 6 bases, V lost 5 bases, and 15 bases had no gene match. This CDR3 spans 16 amino acids. CDR1 and CDR2 from the germline V gene are MNHEY and SMNVEV (reference sequence).

Only a few counts were recorded for this clonotype. The V and J genes are TRBV28 and TRBJ2-2, with 9 bases fitting TRBD2. The CDR3 contains 17 residues. Germline V CDR1 and CDR2: MDHEN, SYDVKM. V trimming: 3 bases; J trimming: 0 bases; junction bases outside the gene matches: 5. The DNA for the CDR3 is TGTGCCAGCAGTTTGGCTAGCGGGGAGCCGAACACCGGGGAGCTGTTTTTT. Its protein product is CASSLASGEPNTGELFF.

The chain has TRBV11-3 and TRBJ2-1, with TRBD2 matching 8 bases. CDR1 is SGHNT and CDR2 is YENEEA in the germline V gene. The CDR3 has 14 amino acids. The junction had 6 bases not matched to a gene; V was cut back by 5 bases and J by 6 bases. CDR3 nucleotides: TGTGCCAGCAGCCGGACGGGGGGGTTCAATGAGCAGTTCTTC. Translated: CASSRTGGFNEQFF.

The chain joins TRBV7-8 to TRBJ1-6, with D perhaps TRBD1 (6 bases). The CDR3 runs 16 residues. Germline lookup yields CDR1 SGHVS and CDR2 FQNEAQ. Trimming removed 4 bases from V and 5 bases from J, with 15 bases in between. CDR3 sequence: CASSSMDRVDNSPLHF. DNA of the CDR3: TGTGCCAGCAGCTCGATGGACAGAGTAGATAATTCACCCCTCCACTTT.

The chain recombines TRBV3-1 with TRBJ2-3, with 8 bases fitting TRBD2. V was pared by 6 bases and J by 5 bases, with 7 bases of the junction left unmatched. CDR3 size: 14 residues. The germline V gene has CDR1 LGHDT and CDR2 YNNKEL (reference sequence). The CDR3, as DNA: TGTGCCAGCAGACGAGATAGCGGGGAAGATACGCAGTATTTT. This translates into CASRRDSGEDTQYF.

This clonotype came up many times. The J gene is TRBJ1-4, the V gene TRBV12-3 or TRBV12-4, with 8 bases aligning to TRBD1. There are 13 residues in the CDR3. J was trimmed by 9 bases and V by 10 bases; bases with no gene match: 10. The CDR3 here is CATSGQGGQKLFF. CDR3 in DNA: TGTGCCACCTCAGGACAGGGCGGGCAAAAACTGTTTTTT.